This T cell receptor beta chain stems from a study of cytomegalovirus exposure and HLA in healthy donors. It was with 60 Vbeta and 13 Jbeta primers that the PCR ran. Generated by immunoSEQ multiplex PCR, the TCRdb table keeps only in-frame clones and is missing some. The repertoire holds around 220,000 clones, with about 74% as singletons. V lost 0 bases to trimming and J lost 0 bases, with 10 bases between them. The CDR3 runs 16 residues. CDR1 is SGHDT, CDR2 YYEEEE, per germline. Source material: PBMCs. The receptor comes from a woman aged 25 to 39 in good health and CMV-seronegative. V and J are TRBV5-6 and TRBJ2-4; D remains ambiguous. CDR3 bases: TGTGCCAGCAGCTTGGGGTACATGGCAGCCAAAAACATTCAGTACTTC. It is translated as CASSLGYMAAKNIQYF.